This T cell receptor beta chain originates from a study of breast tumors, draining lymph nodes, adjacent tissues. Study-wide results and limits: That most tumor T cells come from lymph nodes remained unproven.

One entry per CDR3 protein, called by TCRdb with MiXCR from the multiplex PCR reads. The table has more than 200,000 distinct CDR3 sequences, 32% seen once. Breast cancer patients provided tissue from their axillary draining lymph nodes. This clonotype was picked up many times. Antigen: not known. This receptor was identified in a female donor with breast cancer. Some clones in this sample may be carry-over from other donors' samples. Material: axillary lymph node tissue.

The CDR3 coding sequence is TGTGCCACCTCAGCGGACAGGGGGGGGGGGACTGAGCAGTTCTTC. Translation gives CATSADRGGGTEQFF. The V gene is TRBV7-9, the J gene TRBJ2-1; 10 bases are shared with TRBD1. The CDR3 covers 15 residues. J lost 9 bases, V lost 10 bases, and 15 bases had no gene match. From germline, CDR1 is SEHNR and CDR2 FQNEAQ (reference sequence).